Following are 20 T cell receptor beta chains from one sample sequenced in a study of CD8+ T cells in alopecia areata (dated by TCRdb to the late 2010s). The library relied on the immunoSEQ multiplex PCR assay. RNA was extracted from all samples and reverse transcribed into cDNA, which served as template for TCR sequencing. TCRdb retrieved this table from immuneACCESS and kept in-frame rearrangements only. Not all clones are present; in checked studies, unresolved V genes account for under half, and no reason is known for the remainder. The sample has roughly 120,000 clones on record, 55% to 65% of them singletons. About 3% of the sample rests with the top ten. Sequencing used CD4+ T cells sorted from blood. The receptors here all came from a human donor in good health.

This chain joins TRBV30 and TRBJ1-4; perhaps TRBD1 as D (5 bases). The CDR3 is 10 amino acids. Germline V CDR1 and CDR2: GTSNPN, SVGIG (reference sequence). Trimming removed 8 bases at V and 13 bases at J, with 14 bases between. The chain's CDR3 is CAGRRDVLFF. The CDR3 DNA reads TGTGCCGGACGCAGGGACGTACTGTTTTTT.

This clone came up a few times. The gene calls are TRBV5-1 and TRBJ2-7, with D perhaps TRBD1 (5 bases). This CDR3 is 14 amino acids long. Germline V gene lookup returns CDR1 SGHRS and CDR2 YFSETQ. V was shortened by 4 bases and J by 2 bases, with 13 bases between the two germline ends. CDR3 loop: CASSQAGLPYEQYF. The CDR3 DNA reads as TGCGCCAGCAGCCAAGCAGGGCTTCCCTACGAGCAGTACTTC.

Only a few counts were recorded for this clone. The J gene is TRBJ2-3, the V gene TRBV4-2; 11 bases agree with TRBD2. This CDR3 comprises 16 residues. In germline, CDR1 is LGHNA, CDR2 YNFKEQ. V trimming: 3 bases; J trimming: 2 bases; junction bases outside the gene matches: 4. In DNA, the CDR3 is TGTGCCAGCAGCCACTCTAGCGGGGGGCCCACAGATACGCAGTATTTT. As protein: CASSHSSGGPTDTQYF.

The chain recombines TRBV6-6 with TRBJ1-6; no firm D call. Germline CDR1 MNHNY, CDR2 SVGAGI (reference sequence). This CDR3 contains 11 residues. The ends were cut back, 6 bases at V and 13 bases at J, with 10 bases in the middle. This CDR3 is CASSEGYPLHF. CDR3 coding DNA: TGTGCCAGCAGCGAGGGCTATCCCCTCCACTTT.

The chain recombines TRBV29-1 with TRBJ1-2, with D possibly being TRBD1 (5 bases). Germline CDR1 reads SQVTM; CDR2 reads ANQGSEA. V was trimmed by 4 bases and J by 7 bases, leaving 10 bases between them. This CDR3 region has 11 residues. Here the CDR3 DNA reads TGCAGCGTTGGGGGACCGGGTGGCTACACCTTC. Its translation is CSVGGPGGYTF.

This rearrangement joins TRBV5-1 to TRBJ2-1; tentative D call: TRBD2 (6 bases). Germline V gene sequence: CDR1 SGHRS, CDR2 YFSETQ. The CDR3 runs to 14 residues. V dropped 0 bases and J dropped 10 bases, with 14 bases sitting between them. The CDR3 sequence: CASSLAISGSEQFF. CDR3 nucleotides: TGCGCCAGCAGCTTGGCCATTAGCGGTTCGGAGCAGTTCTTC. The full variable domain, its missing parts supplied by reference TRBV5-1 and TRBJ2-1, is KAGVTQTPRYLIKTRGQQVTLSCSPISGHRSVSWYQQTPGQGLQFLFEYFSETQRNKGNFPGRFSGRQFSNSRSEMNVSTLELGDSALYLCASSLAISGSEQFFGPGTRLTVL.

This clone showed up just once. J is TRBJ2-2 and V is TRBV28, with 11 bases identical to TRBD2. V shed 4 bases and J 4 bases; nucleotides not matched to a gene: 5. The CDR3 extends over 16 amino acids. The V gene's germline CDR1 is MDHEN and CDR2 SYDVKM. This CDR3 is CASSSPSGGFTGELFF. DNA of the CDR3: TGTGCCAGCAGTTCACCTAGCGGGGGGTTCACCGGGGAGCTGTTTTTT.

This clone has more than one count but fewer than ten. The chain carries TRBV5-1 and TRBJ1-5; no clear D gene. The V end was cut by 2 bases, the J end by 4 bases, with 13 bases between. This CDR3 is 15 amino acids long. Germline values: CDR1 SGHRS, CDR2 YFSETQ. CDR3 sequence: CASSFDGLGNQPQHF. The CDR3 DNA sequence: TGCGCCAGCAGCTTCGACGGTCTGGGGAATCAGCCCCAGCATTTT.

This chain links TRBV7-9 with TRBJ1-1; TRBD1 matches 7 bases. V lost 5 bases, J lost 3 bases, and 6 bases stayed unmatched. The CDR3 length is 14 residues. The germline CDR1 and CDR2 sequences are SEHNR and FQNEAQ (reference sequence). This chain's CDR3 is CASSPGQPDTEAFF. The CDR3 nucleotides read TGTGCCAGCAGCCCGGGACAGCCCGACACTGAAGCTTTCTTT.

The chain joins TRBV6-5 to TRBJ1-5; D remains ambiguous. This CDR3 has 12 residues. Trimming shortened V by 5 bases and J by 4 bases, and 6 bases separated the two germline ends. The germline V gene has CDR1 MNHEY and CDR2 SVGAGI. The CDR3 sequence: CASSKKNQPQHF. CDR3 nucleotides: TGTGCCAGCAGTAAGAAGAATCAGCCCCAGCATTTT.

A few counts support this clone. V and J are TRBV30 and TRBJ1-1, with TRBD1 as a possible D gene (6 bases). The CDR3 loop spans 13 amino acids. Germline CDR1 and CDR2: GTSNPN and SVGIG (reference sequence). The V end was cut by 6 bases, the J end by 1 base, with 12 bases between. The CDR3 protein is CACQDRSNTEAFF. Written as DNA, the CDR3 is TGTGCCTGCCAGGACAGATCGAACACTGAAGCTTTCTTT.

This chain connects TRBV2 to TRBJ2-2; tentative D call: TRBD1 (5 bases). Germline V gene sequence: CDR1 SNHLY, CDR2 FYNNEI. The CDR3 spans 14 residues. The V end lost 3 bases, the J end lost 3 bases, and 8 bases lay between the germline ends. The CDR3 loop is CASSDRVDTGELFF. The CDR3 bases are TGTGCCAGCAGTGACAGGGTGGACACCGGGGAGCTGTTTTTT.

The chain recombines TRBV2 with TRBJ2-5; 8 bases are a match to TRBD1. This CDR3 is 13 amino acids long. Germline CDR1 reads SNHLY; CDR2 reads FYNNEI. With 6 bases clipped from V and 4 bases from J, the junction kept 4 bases outside the gene matches. CDR3 sequence (DNA): TGTGCCAGCAGACGGGACAGGCTAGAGACCCAGTACTTC. Translated: CASRRDRLETQYF.

This sequence joins TRBV15 and TRBJ2-2; 10 positions agree with TRBD2. Germline V lookup: CDR1 LNHNV, CDR2 YYDKDF (reference sequence). This CDR3 has 16 amino acids. With 5 bases clipped from V and 6 bases from J, the junction kept 9 bases outside the gene matches. CDR3 DNA: TGTGCCACCAGCGGCCAGGGACTAGCGAGGGCCGGGGAGCTGTTTTTT. This codes for CATSGQGLARAGELFF.

This chain links TRBV6-5 with TRBJ2-5; D is perhaps TRBD1 or TRBD2 (7 bases each). V dropped 2 bases and J dropped 1 base, with 14 bases sitting between them. Per germline, CDR1 MNHEY and CDR2 SVGAGI. The length of the CDR3 is 16 residues. The CDR3 sequence: CASSYDPRGGQETQYF. Written as DNA, the CDR3 is TGTGCCAGCAGTTACGACCCCAGGGGGGGCCAAGAGACCCAGTACTTC.

The chain carries TRBV10-3 and TRBJ2-7; D not resolved. This CDR3 contains 12 residues. V was shortened by 6 bases and J by 1 base, with 7 bases between the two germline ends. The germline CDR1 and CDR2 sequences are ENHRY and SYGVKD. The CDR3 loop reads CAIRAGSYEQYF. DNA of the CDR3: TGTGCCATCAGGGCTGGGTCCTACGAGCAGTACTTC.

The J gene is TRBJ2-1, the V gene TRBV5-1; D is perhaps TRBD1 or TRBD2 (5 bases each). CDR3 size: 14 residues. The ends were cut back, 4 bases at V and 5 bases at J, with 13 bases in the middle. Germline lookup yields CDR1 SGHRS and CDR2 YFSETQ. This CDR3 is CASSRDQGDNEQFF. The CDR3 DNA reads TGCGCCAGCAGCAGGGACCAAGGGGACAATGAGCAGTTCTTC.

This rearrangement joins TRBV30 to TRBJ2-3; 12 nucleotides align to TRBD2. The germline V gene has CDR1 GTSNPN and CDR2 SVGIG (reference sequence). Trimming cost V 1 base and J 3 bases; bases outside gene matches: 8. The CDR3 is made up of 17 amino acids. In DNA form, the CDR3 reads TGTGCCTGGAGTGCCACCCGGACTAGCGGGGTAACAGATACGCAGTATTTT. Protein sequence: CAWSATRTSGVTDTQYF.

The rearrangement links TRBV5-1 to TRBJ1-1, with D hard to call. V shed 1 base and J shed 1 base, with 8 bases lying between them. The CDR3 sequence is 14 residues long. Looked up from germline, CDR1 is SGHRS and CDR2 is YFSETQ. The CDR3 bases are TGCGCCAGCAGCTTGTATAGGCCGAACACTGAAGCTTTCTTT. This gives the protein CASSLYRPNTEAFF.

The chain combines TRBV13 with TRBJ2-3, with no clear D. This CDR3 has 13 residues. Trimming took off 8 bases at V and 2 bases at J, with 11 bases between the two ends. Germline V gene sequence: CDR1 PRHDT, CDR2 FYEKMQ (reference sequence). The CDR3 bases are TGTGCCAGCGGTACTACCACCACAGATACGCAGTATTTT. Translation: CASGTTTTDTQYF.